This entry lists 29 T cell receptor beta chains sequenced from one sample in a study of T cells in Graves' hyperthyroidism and ophthalmopathy. From RNA transcripts, TCR beta CDR3 regions were amplified. The primer set for the first-round RT-PCR of the TCR CDR3 was HTBI. In TCRdb, the multiplex PCR reads were re-called with MiXCR into one record per CDR3 protein. Of approximately 330,000 distinct CDR3 sequences listed, around 13% are singletons. The sequenced material came from blood. Every receptor here comes from a middle-aged woman with Graves' ophthalmopathy.

This clonotype was seen only a few times. V is TRBV3-1 and J is TRBJ2-7, with 8 bases that match TRBD2. Per the germline V gene, CDR1 is LGHDT and CDR2 is YNNKEL (reference sequence). The CDR3 extends over 14 amino acids. V shed 1 base and J 3 bases; nucleotides not matched to a gene: 2. The CDR3 DNA sequence: TGTGCCAGCAGCCAAGTAGGGACTAGCTACGAGCAGTACTTC. Translated, it gives CASSQVGTSYEQYF.

This clonotype was counted ten times or more. The chain links TRBV19 to TRBJ1-5; no clear D. The germline CDR1 and CDR2 sequences are LNHDA and SQIVND (reference sequence). CDR3 length: 14 amino acids. The V end lost 3 bases, the J end lost 1 base, and 7 bases lay between the germline ends. The CDR3 DNA is TGTGCCAGTAGTATTGGGTGGAGCAATCAGCCCCAGCATTTT. Protein product: CASSIGWSNQPQHF.

The CDR3 loop is CASSLASGGRYNEQFF. The CDR3 DNA reads TGCGCCAGCAGCTTGGCTAGCGGGGGAAGGTACAATGAGCAGTTCTTC. The J gene is TRBJ2-1, the V gene TRBV5-1; TRBD2 aligns across 10 bases. The junction had 4 bases not matched to a gene; V was cut back by 0 bases and J by 4 bases. This CDR3 spans 16 amino acids. The germline gives CDR1 SGHRS, CDR2 YFSETQ.

This clonotype has a count of ten or more. The V and J genes are TRBV7-9 and TRBJ2-3; 9 bases agree with TRBD1. Germline assignment: CDR1 SEHNR and CDR2 FQNEAQ (reference sequence). This CDR3 region has 16 residues. With 6 bases clipped from V and 3 bases from J, the junction kept 10 bases outside the gene matches. CDR3 in amino acids: CASRYHRDRATDTQYF. The CDR3 bases are TGTGCCAGCAGGTACCACCGGGACAGGGCGACAGATACGCAGTATTTT.

There are a few counts of this clonotype. The chain recombines TRBV27 with TRBJ1-2, with no clear D. This CDR3 region has 15 residues. The germline V gene encodes CDR1 MNHEY and CDR2 SMNVEV (reference sequence). Between the trimmed V and J ends, which lost 5 bases and 2 bases, there was a span of 15 bases. The CDR3 DNA reads TGTGCCAGCAGTCCAGGAGCGGGCAGGAACTATGGCTACACCTTC. Residues: CASSPGAGRNYGYTF.

The table lists this clonotype with many counts. The chain uses TRBV28 and TRBJ2-5; TRBD2 matches 13 bases. Germline values: CDR1 MDHEN, CDR2 SYDVKM. Trimming at V came to 5 bases and at J to 5 bases, leaving 5 bases not matched to a gene. The CDR3 consists of 15 residues. CDR3 amino acids: CASSRTSGSLETQYF. CDR3 nucleotides: TGTGCCAGCAGTCGGACTAGCGGGAGTTTGGAGACCCAGTACTTC.

The sample holds many counts of this clonotype. The rearrangement joins TRBV11-2 to TRBJ2-7; 8 bases fit TRBD1. Germline V gene sequence: CDR1 SGHAT, CDR2 FQNNGV. The ends lost 7 bases at V and 7 bases at J; junction bases unmatched: 9. This CDR3 spans 13 amino acids. The CDR3 DNA sequence: TGTGCCAGCAACAACGCCAGGACAGGGGAGCAGTACTTC. This translates into CASNNARTGEQYF.

Remarks on this clonotype: A much larger clone lies one base from this, so it may be a read error. The rearrangement links TRBV25-1 to TRBJ2-2, with D possibly matching TRBD2 (6 bases). This CDR3 region has 14 residues. V was cut by 3 bases and J by 5 bases, with 10 bases left in between. Germline CDR1 and CDR2: MGHDK and SYGVNS. The CDR3 DNA reads TGTGCCAGCAGTGAGGACTACGAAACCGGGGAGCTGTTTTTT. This codes for CASSEDYETGELFF.

The CDR3 DNA sequence: TGTGCCAGCAGTTTCCAGGTTTATAATTCACCCCTCCACTTT. Amino acids: CASSFQVYNSPLHF. This sequence joins TRBV12-3 or TRBV12-4 and TRBJ1-6; no clear D. V gave up 3 bases and J gave up 4 bases, with 7 bases separating them. The CDR3 spans 14 residues.

This clonotype has more than one count but fewer than ten. The rearrangement uses TRBV3-1 and TRBJ2-1, with D tentatively TRBD1 or TRBD2 (5 bases each). Trimming took off 3 bases at V and 3 bases at J, with 24 bases between the two ends. The germline CDR1 and CDR2 sequences are LGHDT and YNNKEL (reference sequence). The CDR3 is 19 residues long. In DNA form, the CDR3 reads TGTGCCAGCAGCCACCCTTCGTCGGGGCGTGGGTCGGGCTACAATGAGCAGTTCTTC. This encodes CASSHPSSGRGSGYNEQFF.

The chain joins TRBV7-6 to TRBJ2-2, with TRBD2 identical over 8 bases. Trimming removed 3 bases from V and 6 bases from J; junction bases left unmatched: 9. CDR3 length: 16 amino acids. Germline CDR1 reads SGHVS; CDR2 reads FNYEAQ. CDR3 region: CASSFPGLEMAGELFF. As DNA, the CDR3 is TGTGCCAGCAGCTTCCCGGGACTAGAAATGGCCGGGGAGCTGTTTTTT.

This clonotype was seen at least ten times. The chain joins TRBV29-1 to TRBJ2-3; D remains unclear. Per the germline V gene, CDR1 is SQVTM and CDR2 is ANQGSEA. This CDR3 has 15 amino acids. V was pared by 1 base and J by 1 base, with 12 bases between. In DNA, the CDR3 is TGCAGCGTTGAAGGGGGTGGTGAGGGCACAGATACGCAGTATTTT. It translates to CSVEGGGEGTDTQYF.

This clonotype was recorded a few times. The V and J genes are TRBV5-1 and TRBJ1-2; TRBD1 aligns across 8 bases. In germline, CDR1 is SGHRS, CDR2 YFSETQ. This CDR3 is 14 amino acids long. The trim removed 4 bases at V and 7 bases at J, leaving 9 bases unmatched. CDR3 loop: CASSVDRAESGYTF. CDR3 coding DNA: TGCGCCAGCAGCGTGGACAGGGCGGAAAGTGGCTACACCTTC.

The chain employs TRBV9 and TRBJ2-5; 11 bases map to TRBD2. The ends lost 6 bases at V and 7 bases at J; junction bases unmatched: 11. Germline values: CDR1 SGDLS, CDR2 YYNGEE. CDR3 length equals 15 residues. The CDR3 protein is CASTLTSGSLVTQYF. The CDR3 coding sequence is TGTGCCAGCACTTTAACTAGCGGGAGTCTGGTGACCCAGTACTTC. The full variable domain, its missing parts supplied by reference TRBV9 and TRBJ2-5, is DSGVTQTPKHLITATGQRVTLRCSPRSGDLSVYWYQQSLDQGLQFLIQYYNGEERAKGNILERFSAQQFPDLHSELNLSSLELGDSALYFCASTLTSGSLVTQYFGPGTRLLVL.

This clonotype occurred a few times. The V call is TRBV15, the J call TRBJ2-1; no clear D gene. The V end lost 0 bases, the J end lost 6 bases, and 6 bases lay between the germline ends. In germline, CDR1 is LNHNV, CDR2 YYDKDF (reference sequence). CDR3 length equals 13 residues. This chain's CDR3 is CATSRDLPNEQFF. The CDR3 DNA reads as TGTGCCACCAGCAGAGATTTGCCCAATGAGCAGTTCTTC. The full variable domain, with the rest looked up from reference TRBV15 and TRBJ2-1, is DAMVIQNPRYQVTQFGKPVTLSCSQTLNHNVMYWYQQKSSQAPKLLFHYYDKDFNNEADTPDNFQSRRPNTSFCFLDIRSPGLGDTAMYLCATSRDLPNEQFFGPGTRLTVL.

This clonotype came up a few times. The chain combines TRBV20-1 with TRBJ1-5, with 11 bases aligning to TRBD1. Germline values: CDR1 DFQATT, CDR2 SNEGSKA (reference sequence). The CDR3 is 16 residues long. J gave up 6 bases and V 2 bases, and 9 bases lay outside the gene matches. The CDR3 nucleotides read TGCAGTGCTAGACGTCGCGGACAGGGGGCAAGTCAGCCCCAGCATTTT. This codes for CSARRRGQGASQPQHF.

This clonotype occurred a few times. This chain links TRBV19 with TRBJ1-2, with no clear D. Trimming took 7 bases from V and 1 from J, leaving 10 bases between them. Germline-derived CDR1 and CDR2 are LNHDA and SQIVND (reference sequence). CDR3 size: 13 residues. CDR3 sequence: CASNYGINYGYTF. CDR3 bases: TGTGCCAGTAATTACGGGATTAACTATGGCTACACCTTC.

This clonotype has only a few counts. The junction differs from germline at one of its ends, possibly a read error. This chain joins TRBV29-1 and TRBJ2-1; D is possibly TRBD2 (6 bases). Germline V CDR1 and CDR2: SQVTM, ANQGSEA. This CDR3 has 12 amino acids. The CDR3 sequence: CSVEADYDEQFF. CDR3 nucleotides: TGCAGCGTTGAAGCGGACTACGATGAGCAGTTCTTC.

This clonotype was counted at least ten times. The chain joins TRBV9 to TRBJ2-7, with D perhaps matching TRBD1 or TRBD2 (5 bases each). The germline CDR1 and CDR2 sequences are SGDLS and YYNGEE. This CDR3 spans 12 amino acids. Trimming left V 5 bases short and J 2 bases short, with 8 bases between. The CDR3 reads CASRGDTYEQYF. In DNA form, the CDR3 reads TGTGCCAGCAGGGGGGATACCTACGAGCAGTACTTC.

This clonotype was detected a few times. The chain couples TRBV6-1 to TRBJ2-3; the D is unclear. Per germline, CDR1 MNHNS and CDR2 SASEGT. The V end lost 6 bases, the J end lost 0 bases, and 7 bases lay between the germline ends. The CDR3 runs 13 residues. CDR3 in DNA: TGTGCCAGCAGGATGGACAGCACAGATACGCAGTATTTT. Translation: CASRMDSTDTQYF.

This clonotype was recorded many times. The V and J genes are TRBV2 and TRBJ1-4, with 7 positions matching TRBD1. Per the germline V gene, CDR1 is SNHLY and CDR2 is FYNNEI. V shed 4 bases and J 7 bases; nucleotides not matched to a gene: 6. The CDR3 covers 14 residues. The CDR3 spells CASSADRAGEKLFF. In DNA, the CDR3 is TGTGCCAGCAGTGCAGACAGGGCTGGTGAAAAACTGTTTTTT.

This chain connects TRBV5-1 to TRBJ2-1; the D is unclear. Germline V gene data show CDR1 as SGHRS and CDR2 as YFSETQ. V gave up 2 bases and J gave up 0 bases, with 9 bases separating them. The CDR3 length is 15 residues. For the CDR3, the DNA is TGCGCCAGCAGCTTTACTCCTAGCTCCTACAATGAGCAGTTCTTC. Amino acids: CASSFTPSSYNEQFF.

The table lists this clonotype with many counts. The V gene is TRBV6-1, the J gene TRBJ2-2, with D possibly matching TRBD2 (7 bases). The CDR3 runs to 15 residues. Trimming shortened V by 8 bases and J by 1 base, and 14 bases separated the two germline ends. Germline-derived CDR1 and CDR2 are MNHNS and SASEGT. The CDR3 reads CASLRGGLNTGELFF. The CDR3 bases are TGTGCCAGCCTGAGGGGGGGCCTGAACACCGGGGAGCTGTTTTTT.

This clonotype has just a few counts. The genes are TRBV6-2 or TRBV6-3 and TRBJ2-1, with 9 bases identical to TRBD2. Germline V gene lookup returns CDR1 MNHEY and CDR2 SVGEGT. This CDR3 region has 17 residues. Trimming took 5 bases from V and 2 from J; bases not matched to a gene: 10. Written as DNA, the CDR3 is TGTGCCAGCAGTCCGTTCCTGAGCGGGAGGCCCTACAATGAGCAGTTCTTC. Translated: CASSPFLSGRPYNEQFF.

This clonotype has ten or more counts. In DNA form, the CDR3 reads TGCAGCGTTATGACACCTATGAACACTGAAGCTTTCTTT. This gives the protein CSVMTPMNTEAFF. V is TRBV29-1 and J is TRBJ1-1; D remains unclear. The CDR3 extends over 13 amino acids. Germline values: CDR1 SQVTM, CDR2 ANQGSEA. The V end lost 5 bases, the J end lost 0 bases, and 10 bases lay between the germline ends.

There are many counts of this clonotype. V and J are TRBV6-2 or TRBV6-3 and TRBJ1-1; D is unclear. V was pared by 1 base and J by 4 bases, with 7 bases between. Germline assignment: CDR1 MNHEY and CDR2 SVGEGT. This CDR3 has 13 amino acids. The CDR3 nucleotides are TGTGCCAGCAGTTACTTGGCGGTCACTGAAGCTTTCTTT. It encodes CASSYLAVTEAFF.

There are many counts of this clonotype. The V and J genes are TRBV28 and TRBJ2-3; TRBD2 agrees at 11 bases. V was clipped by 6 bases and J by 5 bases; unmatched bases: 7. The length of the CDR3 is 15 residues. CDR1 and CDR2 from the germline V gene are MDHEN and SYDVKM. The DNA of the CDR3 is TGTGCCAGCAGGCTAGCGGGAGGATTCGTAGATACGCAGTATTTT. The encoded protein is CASRLAGGFVDTQYF.

This clonotype was recorded many times. The gene calls are TRBV5-1 and TRBJ1-1; 7 bases fit TRBD1. V shed 3 bases and J 0 bases; nucleotides not matched to a gene: 17. Germline V gives CDR1 SGHRS, CDR2 YFSETQ. The CDR3 totals 19 residues. The CDR3 protein is CASSWAGRRTGTVNTEAFF. DNA for the CDR3: TGCGCCAGCAGCTGGGCCGGAAGACGTACCGGGACAGTGAACACTGAAGCTTTCTTT.

The table lists this clonotype with a few counts. The V gene is TRBV6-1, the J gene TRBJ1-6; D might be TRBD1 (5 bases). Germline CDR1 MNHNS, CDR2 SASEGT. V shed 6 bases and J shed 9 bases, with 18 bases lying between them. This CDR3 is built from 15 residues. CDR3 amino acids: CASSYDSGVFSPLHF. The CDR3 DNA reads TGTGCCAGCAGCTATGACAGTGGGGTGTTTTCACCCCTCCACTTT.